This TCR beta chain originates from a study of T cell repertoires in cytomegalovirus infection. Study-wide context: It was the public TCR beta signatures that indicated both CMV infection and matching HLA type. Findings and limits, study-wide: It was HLA-C-restricted CMV-specific TCR beta clonotypes that dominated the response ex vivo. Cumulative frequency (of public TCR beta family members) identified carriers of CMV plus the relevant HLA.

TCRdb re-derived calls from the reads in MiXCR, one entry per CDR3 protein. The repertoire includes some 400,000 distinct CDR3 sequences, roughly a third of them detected once, and roughly 13% sits in the top ten. Worth noting for this clonotype: Its antigen is undetermined.

This CDR3 spans 15 amino acids. V dropped 2 bases and J dropped 1; count of bases not matched to a gene: 2. Germline CDR1 reads SGHDN; CDR2 reads FVKESK. The chain carries TRBV14 and TRBJ1-3; 7 bases align to TRBD1. The sequence was collected from a human donor in good health (CMV status not recorded). Some clones in this sample may be carry-over from other donors' samples. The sequencing sample was made of PBMCs. CDR3 protein: CASSQPGQSGNTIYF. The CDR3 coding sequence is TGTGCCAGCAGCCAACCGGGACAGTCTGGAAACACCATATATTTT.